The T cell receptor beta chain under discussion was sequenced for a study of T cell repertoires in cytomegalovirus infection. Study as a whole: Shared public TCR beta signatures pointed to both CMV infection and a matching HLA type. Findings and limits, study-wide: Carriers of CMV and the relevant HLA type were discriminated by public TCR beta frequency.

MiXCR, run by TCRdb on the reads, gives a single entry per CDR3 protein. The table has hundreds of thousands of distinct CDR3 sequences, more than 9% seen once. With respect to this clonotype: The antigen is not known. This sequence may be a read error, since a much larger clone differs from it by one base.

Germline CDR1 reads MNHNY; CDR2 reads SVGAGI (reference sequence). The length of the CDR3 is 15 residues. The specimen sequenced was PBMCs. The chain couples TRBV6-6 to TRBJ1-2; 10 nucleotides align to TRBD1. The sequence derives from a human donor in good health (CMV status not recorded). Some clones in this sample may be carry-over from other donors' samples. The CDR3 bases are TGTACCAGCAGTTATGCGGGACAGGGGATCTATGGCTACACCTTC. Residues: CTSSYAGQGIYGYTF.